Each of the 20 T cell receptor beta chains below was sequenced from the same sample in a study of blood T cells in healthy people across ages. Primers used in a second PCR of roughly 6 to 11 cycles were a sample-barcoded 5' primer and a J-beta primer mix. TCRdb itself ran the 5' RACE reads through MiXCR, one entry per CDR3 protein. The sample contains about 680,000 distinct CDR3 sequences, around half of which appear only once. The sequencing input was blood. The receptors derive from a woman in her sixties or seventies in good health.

CDR3 region: CASRGLAGDYEQYF. In DNA form, the CDR3 reads TGTGCCAGCAGGGGACTAGCGGGGGACTACGAGCAGTACTTC. The chain recombines TRBV7-2 with TRBJ2-7, with 14 bases that match TRBD2. The germline V gene encodes CDR1 SGHTA and CDR2 FQGNSA. The CDR3 contains 14 residues. J was trimmed by 3 bases and V by 6 bases; bases with no gene match: 1.

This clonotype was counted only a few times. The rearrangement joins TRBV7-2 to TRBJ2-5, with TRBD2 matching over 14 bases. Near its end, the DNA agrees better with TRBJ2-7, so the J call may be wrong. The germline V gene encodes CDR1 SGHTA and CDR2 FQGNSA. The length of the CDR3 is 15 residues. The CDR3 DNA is TGTGCCAGCAGAAAGGGACTAGCGGGAGTAGGCGAGCAGTACTTC. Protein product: CASRKGLAGVGEQYF.

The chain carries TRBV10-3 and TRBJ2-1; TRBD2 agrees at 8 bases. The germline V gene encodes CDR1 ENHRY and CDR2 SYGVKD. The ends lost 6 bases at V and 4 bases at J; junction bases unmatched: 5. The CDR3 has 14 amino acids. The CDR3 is CAISPSGLYNEQFF. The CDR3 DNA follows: TGTGCCATCAGCCCTAGCGGGCTATACAATGAGCAGTTCTTC.

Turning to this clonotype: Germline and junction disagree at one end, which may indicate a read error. CDR3 protein: CAGRNGGRGDTQYF. The CDR3 region has the DNA TGTGCCGGCAGAAACGGGGGGAGGGGAGATACGCAGTATTTT. The gene calls are TRBV6-6 and TRBJ2-3; 7 bases are shared with TRBD2. In germline, CDR1 is MNHNY, CDR2 SVGAGI (reference sequence). The CDR3 contains 14 residues.

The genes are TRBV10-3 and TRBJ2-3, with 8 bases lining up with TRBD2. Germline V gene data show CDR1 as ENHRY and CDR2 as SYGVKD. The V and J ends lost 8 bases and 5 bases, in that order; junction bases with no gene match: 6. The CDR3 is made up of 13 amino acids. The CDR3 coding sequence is TGTGCCATCGCACTAGCGGTAGGAGATACGCAGTATTTT. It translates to CAIALAVGDTQYF.

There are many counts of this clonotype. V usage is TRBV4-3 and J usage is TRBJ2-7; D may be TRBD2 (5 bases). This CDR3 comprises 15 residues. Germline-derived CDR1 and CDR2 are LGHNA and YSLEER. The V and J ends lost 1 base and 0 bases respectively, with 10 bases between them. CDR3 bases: TGCGCCAGCAGCCAAGTACTAGGGCACTCCTACGAGCAGTACTTC. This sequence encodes CASSQVLGHSYEQYF.

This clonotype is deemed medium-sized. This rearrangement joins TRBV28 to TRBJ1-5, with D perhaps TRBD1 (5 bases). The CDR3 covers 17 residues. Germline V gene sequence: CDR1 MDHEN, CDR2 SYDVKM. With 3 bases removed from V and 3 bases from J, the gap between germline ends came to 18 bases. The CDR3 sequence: CASSFLTTGTDNQPQHF. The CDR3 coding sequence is TGTGCCAGCAGTTTCTTAACGACGGGGACTGACAATCAGCCCCAGCATTTT.

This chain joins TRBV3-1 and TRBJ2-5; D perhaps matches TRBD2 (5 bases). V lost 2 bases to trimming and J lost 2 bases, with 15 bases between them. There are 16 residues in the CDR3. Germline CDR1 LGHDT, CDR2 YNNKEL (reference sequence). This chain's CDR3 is CASSQWTAAVQETQYF. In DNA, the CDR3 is TGTGCCAGCAGCCAATGGACTGCAGCGGTGCAAGAGACCCAGTACTTC.

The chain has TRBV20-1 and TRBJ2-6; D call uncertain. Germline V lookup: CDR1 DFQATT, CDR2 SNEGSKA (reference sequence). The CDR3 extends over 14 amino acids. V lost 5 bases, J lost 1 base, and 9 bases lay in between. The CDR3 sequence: CSAFHGSGANVLTF. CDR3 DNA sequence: TGCAGTGCTTTCCACGGTTCTGGGGCCAACGTCCTGACTTTC.

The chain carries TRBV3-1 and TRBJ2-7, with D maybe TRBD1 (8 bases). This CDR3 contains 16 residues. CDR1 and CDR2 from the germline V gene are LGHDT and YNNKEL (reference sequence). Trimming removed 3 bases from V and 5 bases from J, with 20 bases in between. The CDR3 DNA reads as TGTGCCAGCAGCCAGGACAGGGTGGCGGGAGCCGACGAGCAGTACTTC. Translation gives CASSQDRVAGADEQYF.

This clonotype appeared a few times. CDR3 DNA sequence: TGTGCCAGCAGTTTACTGGGTATCGCAGATACGCAGTATTTT. As protein: CASSLLGIADTQYF. V and J are TRBV27 and TRBJ2-3; D is unclear. Germline V gene data show CDR1 as MNHEY and CDR2 as SMNVEV (reference sequence). The CDR3 covers 14 residues. The germline V and J ends were trimmed by 2 bases and 4 bases, with 10 bases remaining between them.

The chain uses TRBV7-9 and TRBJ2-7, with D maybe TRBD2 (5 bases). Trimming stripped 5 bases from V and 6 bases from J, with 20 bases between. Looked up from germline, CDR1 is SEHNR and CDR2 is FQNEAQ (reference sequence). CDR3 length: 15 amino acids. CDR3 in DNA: TGTGCCAGCAGCGATGGGAGTGCCGAACTCTCCGAGCAGTACTTC. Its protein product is CASSDGSAELSEQYF.

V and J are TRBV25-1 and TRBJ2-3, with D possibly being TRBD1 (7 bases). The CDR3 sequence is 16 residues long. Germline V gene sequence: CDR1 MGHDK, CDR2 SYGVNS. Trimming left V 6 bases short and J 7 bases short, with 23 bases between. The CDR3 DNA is TGTGCCAGCAGGAGCTCAGGGGGGTCGGCGCTACATACGCAGTATTTT. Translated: CASRSSGGSALHTQYF. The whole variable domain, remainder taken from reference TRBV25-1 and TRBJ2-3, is EADIYQTPRYLVIGTGKKITLECSQTMGHDKMYWYQQDPGMELHLIHYSYGVNSTEKGDLSSESTVSRIRTEHFPLTLESARPSHTSQYLCASRSSGGSALHTQYFGPGTRLTVL.

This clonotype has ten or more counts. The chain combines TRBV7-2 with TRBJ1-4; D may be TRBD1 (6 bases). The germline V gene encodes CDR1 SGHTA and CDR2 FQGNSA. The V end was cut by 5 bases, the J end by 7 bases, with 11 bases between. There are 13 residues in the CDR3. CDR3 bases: TGTGCCAGCAGCCGGGGGGGCGTTGAAAAACTGTTTTTT. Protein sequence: CASSRGGVEKLFF.

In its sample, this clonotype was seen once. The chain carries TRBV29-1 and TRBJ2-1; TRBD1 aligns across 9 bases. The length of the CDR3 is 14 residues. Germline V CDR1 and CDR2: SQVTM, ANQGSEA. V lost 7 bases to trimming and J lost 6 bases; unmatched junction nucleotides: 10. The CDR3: CSAEGQGLSNEQFF. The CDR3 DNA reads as TGCAGCGCAGAGGGACAGGGACTTTCCAATGAGCAGTTCTTC.

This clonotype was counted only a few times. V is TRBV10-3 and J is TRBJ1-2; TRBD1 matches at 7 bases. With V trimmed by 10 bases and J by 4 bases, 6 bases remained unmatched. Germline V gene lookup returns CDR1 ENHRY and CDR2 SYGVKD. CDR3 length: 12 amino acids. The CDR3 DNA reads TGTGCCAACCGACGGACAGGCTATGGCTACACCTTC. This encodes CANRRTGYGYTF.

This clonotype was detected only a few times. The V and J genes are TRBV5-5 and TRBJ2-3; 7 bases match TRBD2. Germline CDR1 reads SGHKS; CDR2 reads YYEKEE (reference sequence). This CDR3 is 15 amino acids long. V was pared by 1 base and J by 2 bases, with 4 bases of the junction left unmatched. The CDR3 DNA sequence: TGTGCCAGCAGCTTGATGGCGGGGGACACAGATACGCAGTATTTT. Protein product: CASSLMAGDTDTQYF.

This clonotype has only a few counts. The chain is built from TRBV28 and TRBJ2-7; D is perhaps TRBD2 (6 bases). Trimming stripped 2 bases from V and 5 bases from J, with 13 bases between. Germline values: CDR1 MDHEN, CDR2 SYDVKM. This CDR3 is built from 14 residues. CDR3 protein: CASSLGGGPHEQYF. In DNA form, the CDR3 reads TGTGCCAGCAGTTTAGGAGGAGGGCCCCACGAGCAGTACTTC.

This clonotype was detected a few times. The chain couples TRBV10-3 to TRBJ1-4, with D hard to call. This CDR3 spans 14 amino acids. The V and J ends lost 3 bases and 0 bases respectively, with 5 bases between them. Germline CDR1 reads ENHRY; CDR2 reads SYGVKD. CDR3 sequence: CAISEVSTNEKLFF. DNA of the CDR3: TGTGCCATCAGTGAAGTCTCAACTAATGAAAAACTGTTTTTT.

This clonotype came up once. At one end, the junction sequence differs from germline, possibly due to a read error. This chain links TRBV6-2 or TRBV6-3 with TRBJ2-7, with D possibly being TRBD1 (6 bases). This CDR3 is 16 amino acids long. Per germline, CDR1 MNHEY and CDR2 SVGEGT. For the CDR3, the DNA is TGTGCCAGCAGTTACTCCTTGGACAGCTTCTCCGACGAGCAGTACTTC. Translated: CASSYSLDSFSDEQYF.